This is a list of T cell receptor beta chains from one sample in a study of shared clonotypes between healthy human individuals. Sequenced by immunoSEQ multiplex PCR; TCRdb stores in-frame clones only, minus some. The data hold 1.6 million or so clones, with more than 95% observed a single time. The material sequenced was naive CD4+ T cells sorted from blood. All receptors derive from a man aged 25-45 years in good health. CDR3s include the opening cysteine and the closing phenylalanine or tryptophan. The D gene is left open where the match is weak. Only some rows state a clone size, as once, few, many or a class for expanded clones.

TRBD1 | TRBJ1-4 | - | TRBV27 | TGTGCCAGCAGTCTCCTGGGACAGGGGAGTGAAAAACTGTTTTTT | CASSLLGQGSEKLFF
- | TRBJ2-3 | once | TRBV15 | TGTGCCACCAGCCGGAGGGGGGTCGGGGCCACAGATACGCAGTATTTT | CATSRRGVGATDTQYF
- | TRBJ2-7 | - | TRBV5-5 | TGTGCCAGCAGCTTGTTGGGCTCGTCCTTTAGAAACGAGCAGTACTTC | CASSLLGSSFRNEQYF
TRBD1 | TRBJ2-7 | - | TRBV18 | TGTGCCAGCTCACCTTTAGGGACAGGGACCTACGAGCAGTACTTC | CASSPLGTGTYEQYF
TRBD1 | TRBJ2-2 | - | TRBV7-9 | TGTGCCAGCAGGGGCGGGACAGGGGGCACGAACACCGGGGAGCTGTTTTTT | CASRGGTGGTNTGELFF
TRBD1 | TRBJ2-7 | - | TRBV6-6 | TGTGCCAGCAGTTACCCCGACAGGGGTTATCCCTACGAGCAGTACTTC | CASSYPDRGYPYEQYF
- | TRBJ2-3 | - | TRBV18 | TGTGCCAGCTCACCGCCAAGACTTAGCGGAGGGGATACGCAGTATTTT | CASSPPRLSGGDTQYF
- | TRBJ2-1 | - | TRBV5-1 | TGCGCCAGCAGCCCGGGAGCGTATGAGCAGTTCTTC | CASSPGAYEQFF
TRBD1 | TRBJ1-2 | - | TRBV10-2 | TGCGCCAGCACTTTGACAGGGGGTAGCTATGGCTACACCTTC | CASTLTGGSYGYTF
- | TRBJ2-5 | - | TRBV5-5 | TGTGCCAGCATCATGTGGCTTGGGGAGGAGACCCAGTACTTC | CASIMWLGEETQYF
- | TRBJ1-2 | - | TRBV28 | TGTGCCAGCAGTCCAGAATACTCTCTTACCAACTATGGCTACACCTTC | CASSPEYSLTNYGYTF
- | TRBJ2-1 | - | TRBV5-4 | TGTGCCAGCAGCCCGCGTCCCGACTTGTACAATGAGCAGTTCTTC | CASSPRPDLYNEQFF
TRBD1 | TRBJ2-2 | - | TRBV10-3 | TGTGCCATCAGTGAAATAGGGACAGGGGGCATCACCGGGGAGCTGTTTTTT | CAISEIGTGGITGELFF